The next 3 T cell receptor beta chains were all read from a single sample in a study of T cell responses to AZD1222 COVID-19 vaccine (dated by TCRdb to the early 2020s). Libraries came from the immunoSEQ multiplex PCR assay. TCRdb carries this immuneACCESS record with in-frame sequences only. Its versions omit some clonotypes, under half of them owing to an unresolved V gene in the studies checked, with the rest unexplained. This sample comprises 95,000 to 150,000 clones, roughly 88% of them detected only once. The ten largest clones represent less than 6% of the sample. The intended sense of this specimen's time point label: baseline before first vaccination. The sequencing used peripheral blood, collected on day 0 of AZD1222 vaccination. These receptors were obtained from an adult in good health.

The chain recombines TRBV23-1 with TRBJ1-3; D gene ambiguous. TRBV23-1 is assigned to the ORF class and has an uncertain function. V lost 0 bases and J lost 4, with 19 bases in between. The CDR3 runs to 18 residues. CDR3 sequence (DNA): TGCGCCAGCAGTCAATCGGACTGGGAGCCTGGTGGGGGAAACACCATATATTTT. The encoded protein is CASSQSDWEPGGGNTIYF.

This chain joins TRBV28 and TRBJ1-5; a possible D gene is TRBD1 (5 bases). Trimming pared 3 bases from V and 1 base from J, leaving 13 bases between. The V gene's germline CDR1 is MDHEN and CDR2 SYDVKM. The CDR3 is made up of 16 amino acids. The CDR3 DNA is TGTGCCAGCAGTTTCGGTCCTCAGGGCAGCAATCAGCCCCAGCATTTT. It yields the protein CASSFGPQGSNQPQHF.

The rearrangement links TRBV3-1 (or the pseudogene TRBV3-2) to TRBJ1-4; no definite D call. From germline, CDR1 is LGHDT and CDR2 YNNKEL (reference sequence). The CDR3 runs to 13 residues. With 4 bases removed from V and 4 bases from J, the gap between germline ends came to 7 bases. The CDR3 DNA reads TGTGCCAGCAGCCTGGGATTTAATGAAAAACTGTTTTTT. It codes for CASSLGFNEKLFF.